The 22 T cell receptor beta chains presented below share a single source sample, sequenced in a study of T cells in localized non-small cell lung cancer. Sequenced by immunoSEQ multiplex PCR; TCRdb stores in-frame clones only, minus some. The sample consists of some 80,000 clones, around four fifths of them appearing once. The input for sequencing was peripheral blood, taken before any cancer treatment. These receptors originate from a man aged 35-69 years with stage I lung adenocarcinoma.

This clone was counted a single time. The chain links TRBV7-3 to TRBJ2-1; D is unresolved. V dropped 5 bases and J dropped 6 bases, with 5 bases sitting between them. This CDR3 has 11 amino acids. CDR1 and CDR2 (germline): SGHTA, FQGTGA. CDR3 sequence (DNA): TGTGCCAGCAGCCACAGCAATGAGCAGTTCTTC. This gives the protein CASSHSNEQFF.

The chain combines TRBV7-3 with TRBJ1-2; D call uncertain. The CDR3 is made up of 15 amino acids. V lost 4 bases, J lost 0 bases, and 12 bases lay in between. Looked up from germline, CDR1 is SGHTA and CDR2 is FQGTGA. CDR3 bases: TGTGCCAGCAGCTACGCGGCAGGAACTAACTATGGCTACACCTTC. Translating gives CASSYAAGTNYGYTF.

The chain recombines TRBV7-9 with TRBJ2-5; D unresolved. Germline loops: CDR1 SEHNR, CDR2 FQNEAQ (reference sequence). Trimming cost V 7 bases and J 2 bases, with 8 bases left between them. The length of the CDR3 is 12 residues. CDR3 region: CASTTQQETQYF. CDR3 DNA sequence: TGTGCCAGCACGACGCAACAAGAGACCCAGTACTTC.

The V call is TRBV11-2, the J call TRBJ1-4; no clear D gene. CDR1 SGHAT and CDR2 FQNNGV come from the germline V gene. Trimming removed 1 base at V and 8 bases at J, with 5 bases between. The CDR3 loop spans 12 amino acids. CDR3 coding DNA: TGTGCCAGCAGCTTAGGGGGAGAAAAACTGTTTTTT. Translation: CASSLGGEKLFF.

V usage is TRBV9 and J usage is TRBJ1-1; TRBD1 matches at 8 bases. J lost 4 bases, V lost 4 bases, and 9 bases had no gene match. CDR3 size: 15 residues. Germline CDR1 SGDLS, CDR2 YYNGEE. CDR3 sequence: CASSHPHRGSTEAFF. The CDR3 nucleotides are TGTGCCAGCAGCCATCCTCACAGGGGGAGCACTGAAGCTTTCTTT.

V and J are TRBV9 and TRBJ2-7; D is possibly TRBD1 (6 bases). The CDR3 length is 14 residues. V was trimmed by 0 bases and J by 6 bases, leaving 13 bases between them. The germline V gene has CDR1 SGDLS and CDR2 YYNGEE. CDR3 in amino acids: CASSVGGQQGEQYF. CDR3 in DNA: TGTGCCAGCAGCGTAGGGGGACAACAAGGCGAGCAGTACTTC.

The chain has TRBV28 and TRBJ2-1, with D perhaps TRBD1 or TRBD2 (5 bases each). The CDR3 has 13 amino acids. Germline CDR1 is MDHEN and CDR2 is SYDVKM. Trimming removed 0 bases from V and 9 bases from J, with 9 bases in between. The CDR3 loop is CASSLWGTGEQFF. For the CDR3, the DNA is TGTGCCAGCAGTTTATGGGGGACCGGTGAGCAGTTCTTC.

This chain links TRBV7-3 with TRBJ2-3; tentative D call: TRBD2 (7 bases). In germline, CDR1 is SGHTA, CDR2 FQGTGA. The CDR3 is made up of 15 amino acids. V was trimmed by 5 bases and J by 1 base, leaving 13 bases between them. CDR3 DNA sequence: TGTGCCAGCAGCCCCGGGGGGCGAGGCACAGATACGCAGTATTTT. Protein sequence: CASSPGGRGTDTQYF.

The V and J genes are TRBV30 and TRBJ1-5; D is possibly TRBD1 (6 bases). The V end was cut by 0 bases, the J end by 7 bases, with 25 bases between. The CDR3 length is 18 residues. Looked up from germline, CDR1 is GTSNPN and CDR2 is SVGIG (reference sequence). The CDR3 DNA is TGTGCCTGGAGTGTAAAAAGGGGTGTTAGGGGGGATGGCCAGCCCCAGCATTTT. Encoded protein: CAWSVKRGVRGDGQPQHF.

The table lists this clone with a few counts. This chain joins TRBV30 and TRBJ1-5; no reliable D call. V lost 0 bases and J lost 4, with 7 bases in between. Germline V gene data show CDR1 as GTSNPN and CDR2 as SVGIG (reference sequence). This CDR3 is built from 13 residues. The CDR3 DNA follows: TGTGCCTGGAGTGTTTCGAGGAATCAGCCCCAGCATTTT. Protein sequence: CAWSVSRNQPQHF.

In nucleotides, the CDR3 is TGTGCCAGCAGCTTAATAGCGGGGGGGCAAGAGACCCAGTACTTC. This translates into CASSLIAGGQETQYF. The chain has TRBV7-2 and TRBJ2-5; TRBD2 agrees at 11 bases. The V segment lost 2 bases and the J segment 2 bases; nucleotides outside the gene matches: 1. Germline assignment: CDR1 SGHTA and CDR2 FQGNSA. This CDR3 contains 15 residues. The variable domain in full, with the rest retrieved from reference TRBV7-2 and TRBJ2-5, is GAGVSQSPSNKVTEKGKDVELRCDPISGHTALYWYRQSLGQGLEFLIYFQGNSAPDKSGLPSDRFSAERTGGSVSTLTIQRTQQEDSAVYLCASSLIAGGQETQYFGPGTRLLVL.

The chain uses TRBV5-8 and TRBJ1-1, with D maybe TRBD1 (5 bases). The CDR3 runs 15 residues. V dropped 6 bases and J dropped 1 base, with 16 bases sitting between them. Germline CDR1 SGHTS, CDR2 YDEGEE. The CDR3 DNA reads as TGTGCCAGCATCGCTATCACGACAGCGAACACTGAAGCTTTCTTT. Its translation: CASIAITTANTEAFF.

This sequence joins TRBV5-5 and TRBJ2-5; 14 bases agree with TRBD2. The CDR3 has 17 amino acids. CDR1 is SGHKS and CDR2 is YYEKEE in the germline V gene (reference sequence). Trimming took 4 bases from V and 6 from J; bases not matched to a gene: 11. CDR3: CASSPRLAGGNTKTQYF. The CDR3 DNA reads TGTGCCAGCAGCCCGAGACTAGCGGGGGGGAATACGAAGACCCAGTACTTC.

The rearrangement links TRBV11-2 to TRBJ2-7, with unresolved D. V was trimmed by 2 bases and J by 2 bases, leaving 13 bases between them. This CDR3 has 15 amino acids. CDR1 is SGHAT, CDR2 FQNNGV, per germline. CDR3 in amino acids: CASSLYSARTYEQYF. In nucleotides, the CDR3 is TGTGCCAGCAGCTTATATTCGGCCAGAACCTACGAGCAGTACTTC.

The chain carries TRBV11-3 and TRBJ1-3, with unresolved D. V lost 5 bases, J lost 0 bases, and 11 bases lay in between. This CDR3 comprises 15 residues. CDR1 is SGHNT, CDR2 YENEEA, per germline. CDR3 sequence: CASSQHSTSGNTIYF. The CDR3 region has the DNA TGTGCCAGCAGCCAACACTCTACCTCTGGAAACACCATATATTTT.

The chain couples TRBV4-1 to TRBJ2-3, with a weak D call TRBD2 (6 bases). There are 16 residues in the CDR3. CDR1 and CDR2 from the germline V gene are MGHRA and YSYEKL. Trimming took 1 base from V and 2 from J, leaving 13 bases between them. The CDR3 nucleotides read TGCGCCAGCAGCCAAGGAACGGGAGCCCACACAGATACGCAGTATTTT. It is translated as CASSQGTGAHTDTQYF.

The gene calls are TRBV5-1 and TRBJ2-7; 7 bases line up with TRBD1. CDR1 and CDR2 (germline): SGHRS, YFSETQ. The V segment lost 5 bases and the J segment 2 bases; nucleotides outside the gene matches: 10. This CDR3 region has 15 residues. The CDR3 nucleotides read TGCGCCAGCAGTGTTACCGGGACAGCAACCTACGAGCAGTACTTC. This codes for CASSVTGTATYEQYF. Looking up the rest from reference TRBV5-1 and TRBJ2-7 gives the full variable domain: KAGVTQTPRYLIKTRGQQVTLSCSPISGHRSVSWYQQTPGQGLQFLFEYFSETQRNKGNFPGRFSGRQFSNSRSEMNVSTLELGDSALYLCASSVTGTATYEQYFGPGTRLTVT.

This chain uses TRBV6-6 with TRBJ1-3; D call uncertain. Trimming removed 6 bases from V and 8 bases from J, with 11 bases in between. The germline gives CDR1 MNHNY, CDR2 SVGAGI (reference sequence). The CDR3 consists of 12 residues. The CDR3 DNA reads TGTGCCAGCAGGGCCGGAGGCGACACCATATATTTT. This codes for CASRAGGDTIYF.

The chain employs TRBV19 and TRBJ2-1; D gene unclear. The germline V and J ends were trimmed by 8 bases and 0 bases, with 17 bases remaining between them. Germline V gene lookup returns CDR1 LNHDA and CDR2 SQIVND (reference sequence). This CDR3 comprises 16 residues. The chain's CDR3 is CASAWKTSDSYNEQFF. The CDR3 DNA follows: TGTGCCAGTGCATGGAAAACTTCGGACTCCTACAATGAGCAGTTCTTC. The variable domain in full, completed from reference TRBV19 and TRBJ2-1, reads DGGITQSPKYLFRKEGQNVTLSCEQNLNHDAMYWYRQDPGQGLRLIYYSQIVNDFQKGDIAEGYSVSREKKESFPLTVTSAQKNPTAFYLCASAWKTSDSYNEQFFGPGTRLTVL.

V usage is TRBV15 and J usage is TRBJ1-5; 7 bases fit TRBD1. With 2 bases clipped from V and 9 bases from J, the junction kept 10 bases outside the gene matches. Germline-derived CDR1 and CDR2 are LNHNV and YYDKDF (reference sequence). The CDR3 contains 15 residues. The CDR3 DNA reads TGTGCCACCAGCAGACAACAGGGGAGGGGGGGGCCCCAGCATTTT. It is translated as CATSRQQGRGGPQHF.

The chain is built from TRBV4-1 and TRBJ2-6; tentative D call: TRBD1 (5 bases). The CDR3 has 16 amino acids. Germline CDR1 and CDR2: MGHRA and YSYEKL. Trimming removed 4 bases from V and 2 bases from J, with 12 bases in between. CDR3: CASSRTAQAGANVLTF. The CDR3 nucleotides read TGCGCCAGCAGCCGCACCGCACAGGCTGGGGCCAACGTCCTGACTTTC.

This chain uses TRBV7-6 with TRBJ2-3, with 11 bases lining up with TRBD1. The CDR3 extends over 16 amino acids. Looked up from germline, CDR1 is SGHVS and CDR2 is FNYEAQ. V lost 5 bases to trimming and J lost 3 bases; unmatched junction nucleotides: 7. Written as DNA, the CDR3 is TGTGCCAGCAGCCGTTCGGGGACAGGGGGGACAGATACGCAGTATTTT. It codes for CASSRSGTGGTDTQYF.